This T cell receptor beta chain was identified during a study of cytomegalovirus exposure and HLA in healthy donors. The study, taken as a whole, reports: Later analysis identified a missense DCLRE1C variant that was linked to TCR beta V- and J-gene trimming.

It was with 60 Vbeta and 13 Jbeta primers that the PCR ran. Repertoires were generated with immunoSEQ multiplex PCR, while TCRdb's copy carries only in-frame clones and drops some. The sample yields about 140,000 clones, over 75% seen once. For this clone: Its target is unknown.

The CDR3 runs to 13 residues. CDR1 WNHNN and CDR2 SYGVQD come from the germline V gene (reference sequence). J gave up 6 bases and V 6 bases, and 2 bases lay outside the gene matches. The clonotype originates from a man in his thirties or forties in good health and CMV-seronegative. The gene calls are TRBV10-1 and TRBJ2-7, with 13 bases matching TRBD2. The material sequenced was PBMCs. The CDR3 is CASSRLAGGEQYF. The CDR3 nucleotides are TGCGCCAGCAGCCGACTAGCGGGAGGCGAGCAGTACTTC.